The 18 T cell receptor beta chains in this list originate from one sample, sequenced in a study of identical twins. MiXCR, run by TCRdb on the 5' RACE reads, gives a single entry per CDR3 protein. The repertoire includes approximately 620,000 distinct CDR3 sequences, over 8.5% of them detected once, and 0.98% sits in the top ten. Separately, the same data were catalogued under a study of yellow fever vaccine responses in identical twins.

Sequenced sample: PBMCs. The receptor set was obtained from a woman aged 18-35 years in good health.

A few counts support this clonotype. J is TRBJ1-5 and V is TRBV7-9; D possibly corresponds to TRBD1 (6 bases). The CDR3 contains 14 residues. CDR1 is SEHNR and CDR2 is FQNEAQ in the germline V gene (reference sequence). V was clipped by 5 bases and J by 5 bases, with 13 bases between them. The CDR3 spells CASSSRQAHQPQHF. CDR3 sequence (DNA): TGTGCCAGCAGCAGTCGACAGGCCCATCAGCCCCAGCATTTT.

This sequence joins TRBV27 and TRBJ1-6, with D hard to call. The germline V gene encodes CDR1 MNHEY and CDR2 SMNVEV (reference sequence). The CDR3 contains 14 residues. Trimming took off 7 bases at V and 4 bases at J, with 11 bases between the two ends. The CDR3 protein is CASMPGSYNSPLHF. In DNA, the CDR3 is TGTGCCAGCATGCCCGGGAGTTATAATTCACCCCTCCACTTT.

This clonotype was detected only a few times. The chain is built from TRBV18 and TRBJ2-5; D is unclear. The CDR3 covers 13 residues. Trimming removed 2 bases from V and 5 bases from J, with 9 bases in between. CDR1 is KGHSH, CDR2 LQKENI, per germline. The CDR3 here is CASSPLELETQYF. The CDR3 DNA reads TGTGCCAGCTCACCATTGGAGTTGGAGACCCAGTACTTC.

This clonotype was recorded a few times. The gene calls are TRBV15 and TRBJ1-1, with D possibly matching TRBD1 (5 bases). V dropped 8 bases and J dropped 3 bases, with 13 bases sitting between them. The germline V gene has CDR1 LNHNV and CDR2 YYDKDF (reference sequence). The CDR3 has 13 residues. The CDR3 here is CATAGLGDTEAFF. The CDR3 bases are TGTGCCACCGCCGGCCTAGGGGACACTGAAGCTTTCTTT.

This clonotype was counted a few times. This chain uses TRBV4-3 with TRBJ2-7; D is unresolved. Germline V gene sequence: CDR1 LGHNA, CDR2 YSLEER. Trimming cost V 1 base and J 0 bases, with 10 bases left between them. The CDR3 covers 15 residues. The CDR3 loop reads CASSQVFADSYEQYF. The CDR3 DNA follows: TGCGCCAGCAGCCAAGTATTCGCAGACTCCTACGAGCAGTACTTC.

The rearrangement uses TRBV6-1 and TRBJ2-7, with D unresolved. V was shortened by 10 bases and J by 6 bases, with 19 bases between the two germline ends. Germline V lookup: CDR1 MNHNS, CDR2 SASEGT. The CDR3 length is 13 residues. The CDR3 loop reads CATSPGASVEQYF. Here the CDR3 DNA reads TGTGCCACCTCCCCCGGAGCTTCTGTCGAGCAGTACTTC.

There are many counts of this clonotype. V is TRBV12-3 or TRBV12-4 and J is TRBJ2-1, with 7 bases identical to TRBD2. The CDR3 is 15 amino acids. The V segment lost 7 bases and the J segment 6 bases; nucleotides outside the gene matches: 12. CDR3 protein: CASTHGGGPFNEQFF. DNA of the CDR3: TGTGCCAGCACCCATGGGGGGGGTCCTTTCAATGAGCAGTTCTTC.

V is TRBV20-1 and J is TRBJ2-7, with TRBD2 matching over 14 bases. CDR3 length equals 17 residues. The germline gives CDR1 DFQATT, CDR2 SNEGSKA (reference sequence). V trimming: 4 bases; J trimming: 3 bases; junction bases outside the gene matches: 11. The CDR3 here is CSAKGLAGDGGIYEQYF. The DNA of the CDR3 is TGCAGTGCTAAGGGACTAGCGGGAGACGGTGGGATCTACGAGCAGTACTTC.

A few counts support this clonotype. The V call is TRBV2, the J call TRBJ2-3, with D tentatively TRBD1 or TRBD2 (6 bases each). Germline V gene sequence: CDR1 SNHLY, CDR2 FYNNEI. The CDR3 runs to 13 residues. Trimming removed 11 bases at V and 6 bases at J, with 18 bases between. In DNA form, the CDR3 reads TGTGCCCGCGGCCAGCGGAGGGGGGATACGCAGTATTTT. Its protein is CARGQRRGDTQYF.

Points on this clonotype: A much more abundant neighbour one base away suggests this may be a read error. J is TRBJ2-4 and V is TRBV5-6; tentatively, D is TRBD1 (6 bases). CDR1 is SGHDT and CDR2 is YYEEEE in the germline V gene. Trimming left V 0 bases short and J 7 bases short, with 11 bases between. The CDR3 runs to 14 residues. The CDR3 DNA reads TGTGCCAGCAGCTTGGCGGTGGGGGCGAACATTCAGTACTTC. Translation gives CASSLAVGANIQYF.

This clonotype was recorded a few times. This chain links TRBV19 with TRBJ1-1, with D possibly matching TRBD1 (5 bases). Germline values: CDR1 LNHDA, CDR2 SQIVND (reference sequence). The CDR3 runs 11 residues. The V gene lost 6 bases and the J gene lost 10 bases, with 12 bases spanning the gap. Here the CDR3 DNA reads TGTGCCAGTAGGTCCGGTGGGGGAGCTTTCTTT. It translates to CASRSGGGAFF.

The J gene is TRBJ2-3, the V gene TRBV29-1; D is possibly TRBD1 (6 bases). Per germline, CDR1 SQVTM and CDR2 ANQGSEA. CDR3 length equals 14 residues. V was trimmed by 5 bases and J by 0 bases, leaving 12 bases between them. The CDR3 region is CSVSTGFSTDTQYF. CDR3 nucleotides: TGCAGCGTTTCCACAGGGTTTAGCACAGATACGCAGTATTTT.

This clonotype has ten or more counts. The chain combines TRBV18 with TRBJ2-3, with D uncertain. CDR1 is KGHSH and CDR2 is LQKENI in the germline V gene. CDR3 size: 13 residues. V lost 0 bases and J lost 2, with 3 bases in between. The CDR3 loop is CASSPPTTDTQYF. The CDR3 nucleotides are TGTGCCAGCTCACCACCCACCACAGATACGCAGTATTTT. Together with reference TRBV18 and TRBJ2-3, the CDR3 gives the full variable domain: NAGVMQNPRHLVRRRGQEARLRCSPMKGHSHVYWYRQLPEEGLKFMVYLQKENIIDESGMPKERFSAEFPKEGPSILRIQQVVRGDSAAYFCASSPPTTDTQYFGPGTRLTVL.

In its sample, this clonotype was seen a few times. V usage is TRBV4-1 and J usage is TRBJ1-6; TRBD1 might be the D (5 bases). The germline CDR1 and CDR2 sequences are MGHRA and YSYEKL. This CDR3 spans 15 amino acids. The V gene lost 1 base and the J gene lost 14 bases, with 18 bases spanning the gap. The CDR3 loop is CASSQGVGEEFTLHF. The CDR3 nucleotides are TGCGCCAGCAGCCAAGGTGTGGGGGAAGAATTCACCCTCCACTTT.

V gene TRBV29-1 combines with J gene TRBJ2-2; D remains unclear. The CDR3 has 11 amino acids. Germline V gene sequence: CDR1 SQVTM, CDR2 ANQGSEA. Between the trimmed V and J ends, which lost 6 bases and 3 bases, there was a span of 5 bases. CDR3 in amino acids: CSVFDTGELFF. The CDR3 DNA is TGCAGCGTCTTCGACACCGGGGAGCTGTTTTTT.

This clonotype turned up a few times. The chain combines TRBV6-1 with TRBJ2-1; 7 bases match TRBD1. Germline CDR1 is MNHNS and CDR2 is SASEGT. The CDR3 totals 15 residues. Trimming removed 8 bases from V and 0 bases from J; junction bases left unmatched: 7. CDR3 region: CASGRGGRSYNEQFF. CDR3 DNA: TGTGCCAGCGGCCGAGGGGGCCGCTCCTACAATGAGCAGTTCTTC.

The rearrangement uses TRBV29-1 and TRBJ2-7, with D unclear. V was pared by 5 bases and J by 0 bases, with 8 bases between. The CDR3 sequence is 12 residues long. CDR1 and CDR2 (germline): SQVTM, ANQGSEA. CDR3 nucleotides: TGCAGCGTTACAGAGTACTCCTACGAGCAGTACTTC. Protein: CSVTEYSYEQYF.

This clonotype was seen repeatedly, ten times or more. V is TRBV12-3 or TRBV12-4 and J is TRBJ2-3; 11 bases agree with TRBD2. The J segment lost 2 bases and the V segment lost 5 bases, leaving 18 bases of the junction unmatched. This CDR3 is built from 20 residues. Here the CDR3 reads CASSPPLSPRLAGPTDTQYF. The CDR3 DNA reads TGTGCCAGCAGTCCACCACTCAGCCCTAGACTAGCGGGGCCCACAGATACGCAGTATTTT.